This T cell receptor beta chain appears in the sequencing data of a study of human T cells and chemical hapten exposure. Across the study: Throughout a study of 20 to 30 weeks, patients underwent weekly scalp administration of diphenylcyclopropenone doses. Affected patients, primarily female, had alopecia areata, totalis or universalis. DPC (0.01%) was patch tested on the upper back and read at 6 days. Overall study findings and caveats: Patch test score showed a positive correlation with PT1 expanded TCR counts.

This clonotype was detected ten times or more. The antigen remains unidentified. Time point indicated: patch test 2, 6 weeks after DPC sensitization. Treatment defined: therapeutic diphenylcyclopropenone sensitization with weekly scalp DPC. One entry per CDR3 protein, called by TCRdb with MiXCR from the RACE reads. Among fewer than 85,000 distinct CDR3 sequences listed, 10% were seen once. The input for sequencing was whole blood, taken in connection with sensitization to the hapten diphenylcyclopropenone (DPC). This TCR was sampled from a woman aged 25 to 39 with alopecia areata. Some clones in this sample may be carry-over from other donors' samples.

CDR3 in DNA: TGTGCCAGCAGCTTAGAAGTAGGGACAGGGGTAGCAGATACGCAGTATTTT. This gives the protein CASSLEVGTGVADTQYF. J is TRBJ2-3 and V is TRBV11-2; the match to TRBD1 covers 10 bases. Germline CDR1 and CDR2: SGHAT and FQNNGV. The ends lost 0 bases at V and 4 bases at J; junction bases unmatched: 7. The CDR3 sequence is 17 residues long.